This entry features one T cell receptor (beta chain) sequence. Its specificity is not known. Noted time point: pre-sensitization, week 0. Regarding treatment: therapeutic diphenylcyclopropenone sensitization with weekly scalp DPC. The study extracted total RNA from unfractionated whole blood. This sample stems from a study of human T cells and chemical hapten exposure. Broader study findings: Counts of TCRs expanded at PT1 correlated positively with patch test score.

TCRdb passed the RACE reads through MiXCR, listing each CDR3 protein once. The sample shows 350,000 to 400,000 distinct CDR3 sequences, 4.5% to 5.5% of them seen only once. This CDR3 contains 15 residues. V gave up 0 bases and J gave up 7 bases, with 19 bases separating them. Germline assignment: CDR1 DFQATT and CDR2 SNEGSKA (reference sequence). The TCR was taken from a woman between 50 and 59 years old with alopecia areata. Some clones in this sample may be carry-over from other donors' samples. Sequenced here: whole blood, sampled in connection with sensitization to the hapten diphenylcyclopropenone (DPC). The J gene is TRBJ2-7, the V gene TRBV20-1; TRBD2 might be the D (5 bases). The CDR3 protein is CSARDRRQAVREQYF. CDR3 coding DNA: TGCAGTGCTAGAGATCGAAGGCAAGCGGTACGAGAGCAGTACTTC.